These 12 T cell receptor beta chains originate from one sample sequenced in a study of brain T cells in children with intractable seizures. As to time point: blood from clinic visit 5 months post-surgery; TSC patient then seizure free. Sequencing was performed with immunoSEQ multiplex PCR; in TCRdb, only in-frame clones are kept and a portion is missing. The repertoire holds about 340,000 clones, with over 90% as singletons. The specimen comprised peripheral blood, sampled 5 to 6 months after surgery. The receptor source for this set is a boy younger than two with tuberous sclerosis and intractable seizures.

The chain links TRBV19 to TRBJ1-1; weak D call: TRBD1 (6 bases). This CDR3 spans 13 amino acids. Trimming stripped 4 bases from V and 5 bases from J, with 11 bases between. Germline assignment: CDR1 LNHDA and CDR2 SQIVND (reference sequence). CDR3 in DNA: TGTGCCAGTAGTAATAGGACAGTGACTGAAGCTTTCTTT. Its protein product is CASSNRTVTEAFF.

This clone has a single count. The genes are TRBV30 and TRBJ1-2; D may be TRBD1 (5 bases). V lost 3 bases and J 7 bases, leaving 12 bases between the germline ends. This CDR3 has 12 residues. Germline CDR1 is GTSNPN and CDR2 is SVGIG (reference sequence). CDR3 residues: CAWSVGLGGYTF. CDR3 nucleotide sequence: TGTGCCTGGAGCGTGGGGCTTGGTGGCTACACCTTC.

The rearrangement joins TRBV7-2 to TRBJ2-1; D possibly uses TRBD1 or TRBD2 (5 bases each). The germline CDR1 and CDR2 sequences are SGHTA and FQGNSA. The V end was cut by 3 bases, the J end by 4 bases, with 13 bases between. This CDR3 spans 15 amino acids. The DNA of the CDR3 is TGTGCCAGCAGCTTGGGGACCCCATTATACAATGAGCAGTTCTTC. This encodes CASSLGTPLYNEQFF. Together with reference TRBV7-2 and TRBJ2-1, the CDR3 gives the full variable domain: GAGVSQSPSNKVTEKGKDVELRCDPISGHTALYWYRQSLGQGLEFLIYFQGNSAPDKSGLPSDRFSAERTGGSVSTLTIQRTQQEDSAVYLCASSLGTPLYNEQFFGPGTRLTVL.

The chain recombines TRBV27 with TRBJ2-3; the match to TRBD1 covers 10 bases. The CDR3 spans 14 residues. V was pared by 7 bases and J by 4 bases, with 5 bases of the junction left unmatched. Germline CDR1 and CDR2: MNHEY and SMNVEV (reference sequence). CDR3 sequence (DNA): TGTGCCAGCACCCTGACAGGGGGCGCAGATACGCAGTATTTT. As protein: CASTLTGGADTQYF.

The CDR3 DNA is TGTGCCTGGAAGCCGAGCGCGAGCTATGGCTACACCTTC. This sequence encodes CAWKPSASYGYTF. The V gene is TRBV30, the J gene TRBJ1-2; D is undetermined. This CDR3 comprises 13 residues. Germline V gene lookup returns CDR1 GTSNPN and CDR2 SVGIG (reference sequence). V was pared by 4 bases and J by 4 bases, with 13 bases between.

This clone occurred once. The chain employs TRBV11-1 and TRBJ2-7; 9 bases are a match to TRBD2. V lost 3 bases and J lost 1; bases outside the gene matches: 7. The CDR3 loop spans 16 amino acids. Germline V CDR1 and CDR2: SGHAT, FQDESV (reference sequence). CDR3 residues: CASSFGDSGGSYEQYF. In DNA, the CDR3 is TGTGCCAGCAGCTTTGGTGATAGCGGGGGATCCTACGAGCAGTACTTC.

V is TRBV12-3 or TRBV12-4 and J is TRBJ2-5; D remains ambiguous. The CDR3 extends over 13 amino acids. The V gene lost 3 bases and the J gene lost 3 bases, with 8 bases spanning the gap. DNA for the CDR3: TGTGCCAGCAGTTTTACATCAAAAGAGACCCAGTACTTC. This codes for CASSFTSKETQYF.

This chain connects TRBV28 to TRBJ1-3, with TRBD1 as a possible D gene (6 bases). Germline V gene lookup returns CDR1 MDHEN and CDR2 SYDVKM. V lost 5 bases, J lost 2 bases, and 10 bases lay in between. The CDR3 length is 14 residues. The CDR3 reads CASSTQGPGNTIYF. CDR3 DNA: TGTGCCAGCAGTACACAGGGTCCTGGAAACACCATATATTTT.

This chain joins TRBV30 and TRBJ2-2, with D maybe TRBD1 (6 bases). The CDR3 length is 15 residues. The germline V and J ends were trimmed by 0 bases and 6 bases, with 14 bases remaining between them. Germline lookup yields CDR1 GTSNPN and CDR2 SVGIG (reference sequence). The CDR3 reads CAWSVLLGGAGELFF. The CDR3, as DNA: TGTGCCTGGAGTGTACTCCTAGGGGGAGCCGGGGAGCTGTTTTTT.

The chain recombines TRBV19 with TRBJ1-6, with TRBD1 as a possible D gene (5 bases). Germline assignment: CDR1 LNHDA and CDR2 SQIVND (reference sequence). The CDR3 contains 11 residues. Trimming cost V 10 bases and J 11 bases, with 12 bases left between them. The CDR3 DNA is TGTGCCACGGGGGGAAATCCACCCCTCCACTTT. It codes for CATGGNPPLHF.

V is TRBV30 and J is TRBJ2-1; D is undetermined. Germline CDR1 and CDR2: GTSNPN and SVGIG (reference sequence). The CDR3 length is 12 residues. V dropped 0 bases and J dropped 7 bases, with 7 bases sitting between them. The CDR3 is CAWSVVGNEQFF. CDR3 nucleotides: TGTGCCTGGAGTGTAGTTGGGAATGAGCAGTTCTTC.

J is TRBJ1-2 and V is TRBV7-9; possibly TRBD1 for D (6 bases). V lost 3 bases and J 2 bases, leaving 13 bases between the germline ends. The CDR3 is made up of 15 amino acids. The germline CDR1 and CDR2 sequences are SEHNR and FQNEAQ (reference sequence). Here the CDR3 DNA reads TGTGCCAGCAGCTTGAGGACAGAGGCAAACTATGGCTACACCTTC. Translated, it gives CASSLRTEANYGYTF.